These 23 T cell receptor beta chains were sequenced from one sample in a study of OX40 agonist ivuxolimab in advanced cancers. The method was immunoSEQ multiplex PCR; TCRdb's version includes in-frame clones alone and lacks a portion of them. The sample carries 98,000 or so clones, more than 85% recorded once. The sample consisted of CD4+ or CD8+ T cells sorted from blood, taken in a trial of the OX40 agonist ivuxolimab. The receptor set was obtained from an adult with an advanced solid tumor such as melanoma, head and neck, liver or kidney cancer.

This chain links TRBV23-1 with TRBJ1-3; 7 bases are shared with TRBD1. TRBV23-1 is assigned to the ORF class and has an uncertain function. The V segment lost 4 bases and the J segment 1 base; nucleotides outside the gene matches: 4. The CDR3 sequence is 15 residues long. This CDR3 is CASSPRGYSGNTIYF. DNA for the CDR3: TGCGCCAGCAGTCCCAGGGGGTATTCTGGAAACACCATATATTTT.

This rearrangement joins TRBV9 to TRBJ1-3; possibly TRBD1 for D (6 bases). Germline loops: CDR1 SGDLS, CDR2 YYNGEE. The CDR3 runs 13 residues. Between the trimmed V and J ends, which lost 2 bases and 9 bases, there was a span of 12 bases. The CDR3 reads CASSVEGGTTIYF. The CDR3 DNA sequence: TGTGCCAGCAGCGTCGAGGGGGGGACCACCATATATTTT. The full variable domain, in which reference TRBV9 and TRBJ1-3 provide the parts outside the CDR3, is DSGVTQTPKHLITATGQRVTLRCSPRSGDLSVYWYQQSLDQGLQFLIQYYNGEERAKGNILERFSAQQFPDLHSELNLSSLELGDSALYFCASSVEGGTTIYFGEGSWLTVV.

The chain joins TRBV11-2 to TRBJ2-7; unclear D gene. V was shortened by 2 bases and J by 2 bases, with 7 bases between the two germline ends. Germline V gene data show CDR1 as SGHAT and CDR2 as FQNNGV. There are 13 residues in the CDR3. The CDR3 nucleotides are TGTGCCAGCAGCTTACTCATCCCCTACGAGCAGTACTTC. Translating it yields CASSLLIPYEQYF.

CDR3 protein: CASSMTGPYYEQYF. DNA of the CDR3: TGTGCCAGCAGTATGACAGGGCCTTACTACGAGCAGTACTTC. The chain carries TRBV27 and TRBJ2-7; 7 bases align to TRBD1. Germline V gene data show CDR1 as MNHEY and CDR2 as SMNVEV (reference sequence). The CDR3 length is 14 residues. With 5 bases clipped from V and 3 bases from J, the junction kept 7 bases outside the gene matches.

This sequence joins TRBV11-2 and TRBJ2-7; D unresolved. CDR3 length equals 15 residues. V lost 3 bases to trimming and J lost 2 bases, with 14 bases between them. Germline CDR1 and CDR2: SGHAT and FQNNGV. The CDR3 protein is CASSFGGSLTYEQYF. The CDR3 DNA reads TGTGCCAGCAGCTTCGGTGGCAGCCTAACCTACGAGCAGTACTTC. The whole variable domain, remainder taken from reference TRBV11-2 and TRBJ2-7, is EAGVAQSPRYKIIEKRQSVAFWCNPISGHATLYWYQQILGQGPKLLIQFQNNGVVDDSQLPKDRFSAERLKGVDSTLKIQPAKLEDSAVYLCASSFGGSLTYEQYFGPGTRLTVT.

The chain joins TRBV7-2 to TRBJ2-4; 9 bases line up with TRBD1. Per the germline V gene, CDR1 is SGHTA and CDR2 is FQGNSA. Trimming cost V 5 bases and J 7 bases; bases outside gene matches: 3. The CDR3 has 13 amino acids. CDR3 sequence reads: CASSPGQGNIQYF. In DNA, the CDR3 is TGTGCCAGCAGCCCCGGACAGGGGAACATTCAGTACTTC.

The chain is built from TRBV19 and TRBJ2-3; TRBD2 might be the D (5 bases). Germline assignment: CDR1 LNHDA and CDR2 SQIVND (reference sequence). The CDR3 loop spans 15 amino acids. Trimming shortened V by 6 bases and J by 4 bases, and 17 bases separated the two germline ends. The CDR3, as DNA: TGTGCCAGTAGCCGTTCCGGGGAATCGGCAGATACGCAGTATTTT. It yields the protein CASSRSGESADTQYF.

This sequence joins TRBV7-9 and TRBJ1-6; 11 nucleotides match TRBD1. Germline loops: CDR1 SEHNR, CDR2 FQNEAQ (reference sequence). This CDR3 is built from 16 residues. Unmatched junction bases numbered 8, after V lost 3 bases and J lost 10 bases. The CDR3 nucleotides are TGTGCCAGCAGCTTGGGTGGACAGGGGGCTAAGTCACCCCTCCACTTT. It is translated as CASSLGGQGAKSPLHF. Looking up the rest from reference TRBV7-9 and TRBJ1-6 gives the full variable domain: DTGVSQNPRHKITKRGQNVTFRCDPISEHNRLYWYRQTLGQGPEFLTYFQNEAQLEKSRLLSDRFSAERPKGSFSTLEIQRTEQGDSAMYLCASSLGGQGAKSPLHFGNGTRLTVT.

V and J are TRBV7-8 and TRBJ2-7; 8 nucleotides line up with TRBD1. This CDR3 contains 19 residues. Unmatched junction bases numbered 18, after V lost 2 bases and J lost 3 bases. Germline V lookup: CDR1 SGHVS, CDR2 FQNEAQ. The CDR3 is CASSLRSPPGGENSYEQYF. CDR3 nucleotide sequence: TGTGCCAGCAGCTTAAGGTCCCCCCCAGGGGGCGAGAATAGCTACGAGCAGTACTTC.

The chain has TRBV18 and TRBJ2-5; TRBD2 agrees at 7 bases. CDR3 length: 15 residues. With 3 bases clipped from V and 1 base from J, the junction kept 5 bases outside the gene matches. In germline, CDR1 is KGHSH, CDR2 LQKENI. In DNA form, the CDR3 reads TGTGCCAGCTCACCCCTCAGCGGGGCCCAAGAGACCCAGTACTTC. Amino acids: CASSPLSGAQETQYF. Based on the CDR3 plus reference TRBV18 and TRBJ2-5, the full variable domain is NAGVMQNPRHLVRRRGQEARLRCSPMKGHSHVYWYRQLPEEGLKFMVYLQKENIIDESGMPKERFSAEFPKEGPSILRIQQVVRGDSAAYFCASSPLSGAQETQYFGPGTRLLVL.

V gene TRBV30 combines with J gene TRBJ2-1; D is perhaps TRBD1 or TRBD2 (5 bases each). V was shortened by 3 bases and J by 11 bases, with 14 bases between the two germline ends. There are 12 residues in the CDR3. Germline V gene data show CDR1 as GTSNPN and CDR2 as SVGIG (reference sequence). The CDR3 DNA sequence: TGTGCCTGGAGGATGCCCGGGACCCAGCAGTTCTTC. It encodes CAWRMPGTQQFF. The whole variable domain, remainder taken from reference TRBV30 and TRBJ2-1, is SQTIHQWPATLVQPVGSPLSLECTVEGTSNPNLYWYRQAAGRGLQLLFYSVGIGQISSEVPQNLSASRPQDRQFILSSKKLLLSDSGFYLCAWRMPGTQQFFGPGTRLTVL.

This chain joins TRBV9 and TRBJ2-5; 7 positions agree with TRBD2. This CDR3 spans 15 amino acids. From germline, CDR1 is SGDLS and CDR2 YYNGEE. With V trimmed by 5 bases and J by 0 bases, 7 bases remained unmatched. This chain's CDR3 is CASSRLALYQETQYF. Here the CDR3 DNA reads TGTGCCAGCAGTCGACTAGCTCTGTACCAAGAGACCCAGTACTTC.

The genes are TRBV19 and TRBJ1-2; TRBD1 matches at 10 bases. This CDR3 has 18 residues. Germline V gives CDR1 LNHDA, CDR2 SQIVND (reference sequence). With 6 bases clipped from V and 2 bases from J, the junction kept 15 bases outside the gene matches. CDR3 sequence: CASRNPWTGGRRNYGYTF. CDR3 sequence (DNA): TGTGCCAGTAGAAACCCATGGACAGGGGGTAGGAGGAACTATGGCTACACCTTC.

V gene TRBV11-3 combines with J gene TRBJ2-7; 7 nucleotides match TRBD1. Germline CDR1 and CDR2: SGHNT and YENEEA. CDR3 length: 15 residues. V dropped 5 bases and J dropped 7; count of bases not matched to a gene: 14. The CDR3: CASSREAIGTEEQYF. CDR3 nucleotide sequence: TGTGCCAGCAGCCGAGAAGCTATCGGGACAGAAGAGCAGTACTTC.

The CDR3 bases are TGTGCCAGCAGCCCAGGGGGAGGAAGAGATCAGCCCCAGCATTTT. Translation: CASSPGGGRDQPQHF. The genes are TRBV11-1 and TRBJ1-5; 7 bases fit TRBD1. J lost 5 bases, V lost 5 bases, and 9 bases had no gene match. The CDR3 totals 15 residues. Per the germline V gene, CDR1 is SGHAT and CDR2 is FQDESV (reference sequence).

The chain employs TRBV6-1 and TRBJ1-1; D is unresolved. Germline V lookup: CDR1 MNHNS, CDR2 SASEGT. The CDR3 length is 12 residues. V was shortened by 4 bases and J by 3 bases, with 6 bases between the two germline ends. CDR3 DNA: TGTGCCAGCAGTGTCGGGGACACTGAAGCTTTCTTT. Translating it yields CASSVGDTEAFF.

This clone occurred once. The V gene is TRBV27, the J gene TRBJ1-2; D call uncertain. Germline V gives CDR1 MNHEY, CDR2 SMNVEV (reference sequence). V lost 0 bases to trimming and J lost 8 bases, with 13 bases between them. This CDR3 has 14 residues. The CDR3 is CASSLSAAEGGYTF. The CDR3 bases are TGTGCCAGCAGTTTATCTGCCGCCGAAGGGGGCTACACCTTC.

This chain joins TRBV7-9 and TRBJ1-1; possible D gene TRBD1, 6 bases. V dropped 5 bases and J dropped 3 bases, with 13 bases sitting between them. The CDR3 length is 14 residues. Germline V gene lookup returns CDR1 SEHNR and CDR2 FQNEAQ (reference sequence). This chain's CDR3 is CASSPSDSYTEAFF. The CDR3 DNA is TGTGCCAGCAGCCCGTCGGACAGCTACACTGAAGCTTTCTTT.

The chain combines TRBV19 with TRBJ2-2; TRBD2 is a possible D gene (6 bases). With 6 bases removed from V and 1 base from J, the gap between germline ends came to 9 bases. Germline V CDR1 and CDR2: LNHDA, SQIVND (reference sequence). The CDR3 is 14 amino acids. The CDR3 loop is CASSPAGNTGELFF. The CDR3 bases are TGTGCCAGTAGCCCAGCGGGGAACACCGGGGAGCTGTTTTTT.

This rearrangement joins TRBV19 to TRBJ1-1; D not certain. This CDR3 comprises 13 residues. The ends were cut back, 4 bases at V and 0 bases at J, with 6 bases in the middle. Looked up from germline, CDR1 is LNHDA and CDR2 is SQIVND (reference sequence). CDR3 loop: CASSKDVNTEAFF. The CDR3 DNA reads TGTGCCAGTAGTAAGGACGTGAACACTGAAGCTTTCTTT.

This clone was detected once. This sequence joins TRBV20-1 and TRBJ2-7; D unclear. CDR3 length: 11 residues. Germline V CDR1 and CDR2: DFQATT, SNEGSKA (reference sequence). Trimming shortened V by 1 base and J by 6 bases, and 7 bases separated the two germline ends. The CDR3 sequence is CSARGDTEQYF. The CDR3 region has the DNA TGCAGTGCTAGAGGAGACACCGAGCAGTACTTC.

The chain uses TRBV5-1 and TRBJ1-6, with D perhaps matching TRBD1 (5 bases). The CDR3 length is 15 residues. Trimming took 0 bases from V and 8 from J, leaving 12 bases between them. Germline V gene sequence: CDR1 SGHRS, CDR2 YFSETQ. CDR3 DNA: TGCGCCAGCAGCTTGGAGGGACTTGCAGATTCACCCCTCCACTTT. This encodes CASSLEGLADSPLHF.

The chain uses TRBV30 and TRBJ2-7, with D uncertain. The CDR3 spans 13 residues. The germline V gene has CDR1 GTSNPN and CDR2 SVGIG (reference sequence). The germline V and J ends were trimmed by 1 base and 3 bases, with 10 bases remaining between them. The CDR3: CAWSAGTLYEQYF. The CDR3 DNA reads TGTGCCTGGAGTGCCGGTACACTCTACGAGCAGTACTTC.